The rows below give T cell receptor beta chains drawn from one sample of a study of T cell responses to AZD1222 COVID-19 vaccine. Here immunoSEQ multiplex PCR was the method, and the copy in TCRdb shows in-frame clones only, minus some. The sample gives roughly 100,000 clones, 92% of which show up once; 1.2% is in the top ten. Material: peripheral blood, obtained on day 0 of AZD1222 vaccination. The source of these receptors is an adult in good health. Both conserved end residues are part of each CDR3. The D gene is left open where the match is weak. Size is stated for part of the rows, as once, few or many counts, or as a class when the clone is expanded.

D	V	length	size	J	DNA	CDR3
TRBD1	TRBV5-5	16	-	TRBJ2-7	TGTGCCAGCAGCTTGGTAGTGGGACAGGGGACCTACGAGCAGTACTTC	CASSLVVGQGTYEQYF
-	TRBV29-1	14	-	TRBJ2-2	TGCAGCGTTCTTACTATCTCGAACACCGGGGAGCTGTTTTTT	CSVLTISNTGELFF
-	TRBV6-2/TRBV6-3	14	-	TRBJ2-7	TGTGCCAGCAGTTCCCCGGACAAACCCTACGAGCAGTACTTC	CASSSPDKPYEQYF
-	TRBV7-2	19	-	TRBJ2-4	TGTGCCAGCAGCTTAGTTCCGGGACAATTCTCCATAGCCAAAAACATTCAGTACTTC	CASSLVPGQFSIAKNIQYF
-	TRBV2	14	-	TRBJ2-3	TGTGCCAGCAATCCGGGACATCCGACCGATACGCAGTATTTT	CASNPGHPTDTQYF
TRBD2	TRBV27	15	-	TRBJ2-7	TGTGCCAGCAGTTTACTAGCGGGGGGGCCTTACGAGCAGTACTTC	CASSLLAGGPYEQYF
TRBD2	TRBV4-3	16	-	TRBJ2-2	TGCGCCAGCAGCCAACGGCTCAGGGAGGGCACCGGGGAGCTGTTTTTT	CASSQRLREGTGELFF
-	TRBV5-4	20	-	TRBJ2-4	TGTGCCAGCAGCACCGGGGGGCAGGGAAATTTTGTTGGTGCCAAAAACATTCAGTACTTC	CASSTGGQGNFVGAKNIQYF
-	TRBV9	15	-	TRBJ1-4	TGTGCCAGCAGCCCGCGTGACAGGTATAACGAAAAACTGTTTTTT	CASSPRDRYNEKLFF
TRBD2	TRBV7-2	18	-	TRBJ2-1	TGTGCCAGCAGCCCGCCCGCCTTCGGACTAGGCCCCTACAATGAGCAGTTCTTC	CASSPPAFGLGPYNEQFF
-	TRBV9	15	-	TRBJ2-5	TGTGCCAGCAGCACCTTGCACGGGGTCAAAGAGACCCAGTACTTC	CASSTLHGVKETQYF
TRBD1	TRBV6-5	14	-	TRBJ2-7	TGTGCCAGCAGACCGGGACAGGGAACCCACGAGCAGTACTTC	CASRPGQGTHEQYF
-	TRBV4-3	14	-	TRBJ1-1	TGCGCCAGCAGCCAATTGGTTCGAGGCACTGAAGCTTTCTTT	CASSQLVRGTEAFF
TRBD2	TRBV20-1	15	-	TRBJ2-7	TGCAGTGCTAGTGCCTCCAGCGGGAGTATCTACGAGCAGTACTTC	CSASASSGSIYEQYF
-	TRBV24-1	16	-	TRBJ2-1	TGTGCCACCAGTGACCGAGATAGGAGCTCCTACAATGAGCAGTTCTTC	CATSDRDRSSYNEQFF
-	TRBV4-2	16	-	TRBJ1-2	TGTGCCAGCAGCCAAGATGTTGGACACAGCGACGGTGGCTACACCTTC	CASSQDVGHSDGGYTF
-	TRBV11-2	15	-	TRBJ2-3	TGTGCCAGCAGCTTAGGTAATGCCAGTCCAGATACGCAGTATTTT	CASSLGNASPDTQYF
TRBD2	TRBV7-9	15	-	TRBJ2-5	TGTGCCAGCAGCCACGGGCTAGCGGGTCAAGAGACCCAGTACTTC	CASSHGLAGQETQYF
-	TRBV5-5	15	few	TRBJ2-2	TGTGCCAGCAGATCGACTCTCGCGAACACCGGGGAGCTGTTTTTT	CASRSTLANTGELFF
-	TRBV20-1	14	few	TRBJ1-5	TGCAGTGCTAGTCGACGGTATAGCAATCAGCCCCAGCATTTT	CSASRRYSNQPQHF
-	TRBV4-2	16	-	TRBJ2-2	TGTGCCAGCAGCCAAGTTCTAGGACTGAACACCGGGGAGCTGTTTTTT	CASSQVLGLNTGELFF
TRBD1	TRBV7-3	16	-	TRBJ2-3	TGTGCCAGCAGCTTACAGGGGGCTTCTAGCACAGATACGCAGTATTTT	CASSLQGASSTDTQYF
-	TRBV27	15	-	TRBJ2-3	TGTGCCAGCAGTTTAGCGACGAGGGGTACAGATACGCAGTATTTT	CASSLATRGTDTQYF
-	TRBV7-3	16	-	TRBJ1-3	TGTGCCAGCAGCTCATTGTCCCGGGTACCTGGAAACACCATATATTTT	CASSSLSRVPGNTIYF
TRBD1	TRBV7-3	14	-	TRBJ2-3	TGTGCCAGCAGCCTCGGACAGGGAGCAGATACGCAGTATTTT	CASSLGQGADTQYF
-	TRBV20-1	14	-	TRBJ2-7	TGCAGTGCTAGTTCCGGCAGGCAGAACTACGAGCAGTACTTC	CSASSGRQNYEQYF
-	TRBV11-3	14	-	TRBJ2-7	TGTGCCAGCAGCCAGGGTCGTGGGCTCTACGAGCAGTACTTC	CASSQGRGLYEQYF
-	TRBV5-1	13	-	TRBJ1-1	TGCGCCAGCAGCGTCCGGGACTCGAGGGGAGCTTTCTTT	CASSVRDSRGAFF
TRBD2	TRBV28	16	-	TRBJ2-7	TGTGCCAGCAGTTTACCGGGACTAGGACAACACTACGAGCAGTACTTC	CASSLPGLGQHYEQYF
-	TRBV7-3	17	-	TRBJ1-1	TGTGCCAGCAGCGCTCAGGGAGGCTTTGGGAGGAACACTGAAGCTTTCTTT	CASSAQGGFGRNTEAFF
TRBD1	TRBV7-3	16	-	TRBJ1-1	TGTGCCAGCAGCTTAAAAGGGACAGGGTATAACACTGAAGCTTTCTTT	CASSLKGTGYNTEAFF
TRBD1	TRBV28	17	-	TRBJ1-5	TGTGCCAGCAGTTTGACAGGGGGAAAATATAGCAATCAGCCCCAGCATTTT	CASSLTGGKYSNQPQHF
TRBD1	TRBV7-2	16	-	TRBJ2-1	TGTGCCAGCAGCTTAGCGAGAGGGACAGGTCAGGGTGAGCAGTTCTTC	CASSLARGTGQGEQFF
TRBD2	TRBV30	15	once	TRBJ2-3	TGTGCCTCCCCGGGGGGTAGCGGCTCCACAGATACGCAGTATTTT	CASPGGSGSTDTQYF
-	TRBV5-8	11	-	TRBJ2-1	TGTGCCAGCGGCTTGCCCAATGAGCAGTTCTTC	CASGLPNEQFF
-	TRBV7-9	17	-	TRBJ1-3	TGTGCCAGCAGCTTATTACCCCGAGCGGACTCTGGAAACACCATATATTTT	CASSLLPRADSGNTIYF
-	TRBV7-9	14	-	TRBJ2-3	TGTGCCAGCAGCTCCCCCCGCGGAACAGATACGCAGTATTTT	CASSSPRGTDTQYF
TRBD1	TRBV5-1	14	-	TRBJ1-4	TGCGCCAGCAGCCCGGACAGGGGGAGCGAAAAACTGTTTTTT	CASSPDRGSEKLFF
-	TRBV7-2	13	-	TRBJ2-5	TGTGCCAGCAGCATCCGACCACAAGAGACCCAGTACTTC	CASSIRPQETQYF
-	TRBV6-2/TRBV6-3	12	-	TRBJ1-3	TGTGCCAGCAGTCCCCCGAGAAACACCATATATTTT	CASSPPRNTIYF
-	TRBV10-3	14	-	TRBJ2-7	TGTGCCATCAGTGAGTCGACGGAGACCTACGAGCAGTACTTC	CAISESTETYEQYF
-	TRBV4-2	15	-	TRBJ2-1	TGTGCCAGCAGCCAAGCAAAGCGCGTATACAATGAGCAGTTCTTC	CASSQAKRVYNEQFF
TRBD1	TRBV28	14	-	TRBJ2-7	TGTGCCATAAAATCTCCGGGACAGAGCTACGAGCAGTACTTC	CAIKSPGQSYEQYF
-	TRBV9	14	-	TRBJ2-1	TGTGCCAGCAACCCCAGCGGCACCTACAATGAGCAGTTCTTC	CASNPSGTYNEQFF
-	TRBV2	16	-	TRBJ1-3	TGTGCCAGCAGTTCCCCTGGGGGGTTTACTGGAAACACCATATATTTT	CASSSPGGFTGNTIYF
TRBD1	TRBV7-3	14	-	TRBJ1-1	TGTGCCAGCAGCTCGGACAGGGGGGGCACTGAAGCTTTCTTT	CASSSDRGGTEAFF
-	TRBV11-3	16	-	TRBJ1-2	TGTGCCAGCAGCTCAGGTGGATGGGAACTAGAACATGGCTACACCTTC	CASSSGGWELEHGYTF
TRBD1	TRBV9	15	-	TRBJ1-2	TGTGCCAGCAGCGTAGCTACAGGGGGCAACTATGGCTACACCTTC	CASSVATGGNYGYTF
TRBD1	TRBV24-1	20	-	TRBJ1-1	TGTGCCACCTCAAGGTGGGCATGGGGACAGGCCCACCCTCGCTCATTCCAAGCTTTCTTT	CATSRWAWGQAHPRSFQAFF